The 14 T cell receptor beta chains in this list originate from one sample, sequenced in a study of T-cell memory formation after mild COVID-19. MiXCR, applied by TCRdb to the 5' RACE reads, yields one record per CDR3 protein. The table records fewer than 90,000 distinct CDR3 sequences, around 13% of them present only once. Sequenced material: PBMCs or a T cell subset sorted from them (not recorded which). These receptors were collected from a young man who had mild COVID-19 (a few samples of this study predate the infection). Cell type and time point are not known.

The chain carries TRBV4-3 and TRBJ1-5; TRBD1 matches 7 bases. CDR3 length: 14 residues. V lost 1 base and J lost 5; bases outside the gene matches: 2. Germline CDR1 LGHNA, CDR2 YSLEER. The CDR3 nucleotides are TGCGCCAGCAGCCAAGGGACAGGCTATCAGCCCCAGCATTTT. This gives the protein CASSQGTGYQPQHF.

This clonotype has ten or more counts. The CDR3 spells CASSVVVGGSNEQFF. CDR3 nucleotide sequence: TGTGCCAGCAGCGTAGTGGTGGGGGGCTCGAATGAGCAGTTCTTC. The V and J genes are TRBV9 and TRBJ2-1; perhaps D is TRBD1 or TRBD2 (6 bases each). The germline V gene encodes CDR1 SGDLS and CDR2 YYNGEE. V lost 0 bases to trimming and J lost 7 bases, with 14 bases between them. CDR3 size: 15 residues.

This clonotype showed up just a few times. The gene calls are TRBV20-1 and TRBJ2-3; D remains ambiguous. CDR1 and CDR2 (germline): DFQATT, SNEGSKA (reference sequence). This CDR3 contains 11 residues. Trimming took 6 bases from V and 6 from J, leaving 10 bases between them. CDR3 loop: CSAPIPDTQYF. Here the CDR3 DNA reads TGCAGTGCCCCCATCCCCGATACGCAGTATTTT.

The V and J genes are TRBV4-1 and TRBJ1-5; 7 bases map to TRBD1. The J segment lost 7 bases and the V segment lost 1 base, leaving 7 bases of the junction unmatched. The germline CDR1 and CDR2 sequences are MGHRA and YSYEKL. This CDR3 region has 15 residues. This chain's CDR3 is CASSQVDRVGQPQHF. The DNA of the CDR3 is TGCGCCAGCAGCCAAGTCGACAGGGTCGGCCAGCCCCAGCATTTT.

This chain joins TRBV5-5 and TRBJ2-1, with D possibly being TRBD1 or TRBD2 (5 bases each). The CDR3 length is 14 residues. CDR1 is SGHKS and CDR2 is YYEKEE in the germline V gene (reference sequence). Trimming removed 4 bases from V and 1 base from J, with 9 bases in between. The DNA for the CDR3 is TGTGCCAGCAGCCGGGACGGATCCTACAATGAGCAGTTCTTC. It yields the protein CASSRDGSYNEQFF.

This clonotype was seen only a few times. The chain recombines TRBV12-3 or TRBV12-4 with TRBJ2-2, with 8 bases fitting TRBD1. The CDR3 contains 16 residues. The V segment lost 7 bases and the J segment 6 bases; nucleotides outside the gene matches: 13. The CDR3 bases are TGTGCCAGCACCTGGCCCCGGACAGGGCATCCCGGGGAGCTGTTTTTT. Translating it yields CASTWPRTGHPGELFF.

This clonotype came up many times. V gene TRBV27 combines with J gene TRBJ2-7; the D call may be TRBD1 or TRBD2 (5 bases each). Trimming left V 5 bases short and J 3 bases short, with 14 bases between. In germline, CDR1 is MNHEY, CDR2 SMNVEV (reference sequence). The CDR3 is 14 amino acids. The DNA of the CDR3 is TGTGCCAGCAGTCCTAGCCGGACAAGCTACGAGCAGTACTTC. Translated, it gives CASSPSRTSYEQYF.

V gene TRBV5-1 combines with J gene TRBJ1-4; D is ambiguous. This CDR3 has 14 residues. CDR1 and CDR2 (germline): SGHRS, YFSETQ. With 2 bases removed from V and 5 bases from J, the gap between germline ends came to 10 bases. For the CDR3, the DNA is TGCGCCAGCAGCTTTGGATACAGCAATGAAAAACTGTTTTTT. This sequence encodes CASSFGYSNEKLFF.

The table lists this clonotype with many counts. The chain uses TRBV29-1 and TRBJ1-1; D unclear. V lost 5 bases, J lost 7 bases, and 17 bases lay in between. The CDR3 sequence is 13 residues long. Germline-derived CDR1 and CDR2 are SQVTM and ANQGSEA. The CDR3 reads CSVQVGQRLEAFF. CDR3 bases: TGCAGCGTTCAGGTTGGGCAGCGTCTTGAAGCTTTCTTT.

The V gene is TRBV12-3 or TRBV12-4, the J gene TRBJ2-1; D may match TRBD1 or TRBD2 (6 bases each). This CDR3 contains 14 residues. Between the trimmed V and J ends, which lost 6 bases and 3 bases, there was a span of 12 bases. The CDR3 DNA reads TGTGCCAGCAGCTTGGGGGGACACTACAATGAGCAGTTCTTC. Encoded protein: CASSLGGHYNEQFF.

The chain carries TRBV20-1 and TRBJ2-1; 9 bases match TRBD2. CDR3 length equals 15 residues. After removal of 0 bases from V and 2 bases from J, the junction contained 2 bases not matched to a gene. Germline V gene data show CDR1 as DFQATT and CDR2 as SNEGSKA (reference sequence). The chain's CDR3 is CSARDRGGAYNEQFF. Here the CDR3 DNA reads TGCAGTGCTAGAGATCGCGGGGGGGCCTACAATGAGCAGTTCTTC.

This clonotype was counted only a few times. Germline and junction disagree at one end, which may indicate a read error. The chain has TRBV5-1 and TRBJ2-2; weak D call: TRBD1 (5 bases). The CDR3 is 18 amino acids. CDR1 and CDR2 (germline): SGHRS, YFSETQ. CDR3 protein: CASGLNSGQPRVTGELFF. Written as DNA, the CDR3 is TGCGCCAGCGGCTTAAACTCCGGACAACCCCGTGTCACCGGGGAGCTGTTTTTT.

The rearrangement joins TRBV24-1 to TRBJ2-2; the match to TRBD2 covers 14 bases. CDR3 length equals 18 residues. V trimming: 9 bases; J trimming: 2 bases; junction bases outside the gene matches: 10. Germline assignment: CDR1 KGHDR and CDR2 SFDVKD. CDR3 region: CATAPGTSGGPNTGELFF. CDR3 coding DNA: TGTGCCACCGCTCCAGGGACTAGCGGGGGACCCAACACCGGGGAGCTGTTTTTT.

This clonotype has more than one count but fewer than ten. This chain joins TRBV4-3 and TRBJ2-2; D possibly corresponds to TRBD1 (6 bases). The V gene lost 0 bases and the J gene lost 5 bases, with 10 bases spanning the gap. Germline CDR1 and CDR2: LGHNA and YSLEER. The CDR3 has 15 amino acids. In DNA form, the CDR3 reads TGCGCCAGCAGCCAAGATACAGGGTGGACCGGGGAGCTGTTTTTT. Its protein is CASSQDTGWTGELFF.